This entry features one T cell receptor beta chain sequence. The data were taken from a study of OX40 agonist ivuxolimab in advanced cancers. Clones were read by immunoSEQ multiplex PCR, and TCRdb kept only the in-frame ones, dropping some. The data contain approximately 44,000 clones, about four fifths of them seen just once; the ten biggest clones take up more than 9%. V lost 4 bases, J lost 2 bases, and 11 bases lay in between. The length of the CDR3 is 14 residues. Per germline, CDR1 SGHRS and CDR2 YFSETQ. The TCR comes from an adult with an advanced solid tumor such as melanoma, head and neck, liver or kidney cancer. This chain joins TRBV5-1 and TRBJ2-3; D is possibly TRBD1 (6 bases). This specimen consisted of CD4+ or CD8+ T cells sorted from blood, obtained in a trial of the OX40 agonist ivuxolimab. The CDR3 DNA sequence: TGCGCCAGCAGCCGGGACACTAACACAGATACGCAGTATTTT. Translation gives CASSRDTNTDTQYF.